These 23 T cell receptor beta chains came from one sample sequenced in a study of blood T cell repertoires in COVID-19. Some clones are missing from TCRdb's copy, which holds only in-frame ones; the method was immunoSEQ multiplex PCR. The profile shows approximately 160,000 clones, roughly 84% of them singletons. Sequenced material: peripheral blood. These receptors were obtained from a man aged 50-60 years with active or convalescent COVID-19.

Here the CDR3 DNA reads TGTGCCATCGGGACATCGTTTAGCTACACCTTC. Its translation: CAIGTSFSYTF. The V gene is TRBV5-8, the J gene TRBJ1-2, with D tentatively TRBD1 (6 bases). Germline V CDR1 and CDR2: SGHTS, YDEGEE. Trimming removed 9 bases at V and 9 bases at J, with 15 bases between. This CDR3 comprises 11 residues.

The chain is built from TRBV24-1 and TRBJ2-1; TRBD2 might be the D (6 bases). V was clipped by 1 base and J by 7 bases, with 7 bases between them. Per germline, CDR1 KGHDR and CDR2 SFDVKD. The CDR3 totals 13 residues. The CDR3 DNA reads TGTGCCACCAGTGATTTTGGGGGGAATGAGCAGTTCTTC. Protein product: CATSDFGGNEQFF.

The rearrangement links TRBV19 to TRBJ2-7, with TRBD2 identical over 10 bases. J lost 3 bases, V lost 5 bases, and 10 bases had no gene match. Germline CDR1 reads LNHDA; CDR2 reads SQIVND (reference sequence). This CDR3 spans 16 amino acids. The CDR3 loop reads CASSGVAGGRGYEQYF. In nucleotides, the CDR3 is TGTGCCAGTAGTGGTGTAGCGGGAGGAAGGGGCTACGAGCAGTACTTC. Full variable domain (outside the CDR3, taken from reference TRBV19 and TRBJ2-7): DGGITQSPKYLFRKEGQNVTLSCEQNLNHDAMYWYRQDPGQGLRLIYYSQIVNDFQKGDIAEGYSVSREKKESFPLTVTSAQKNPTAFYLCASSGVAGGRGYEQYFGPGTRLTVT.

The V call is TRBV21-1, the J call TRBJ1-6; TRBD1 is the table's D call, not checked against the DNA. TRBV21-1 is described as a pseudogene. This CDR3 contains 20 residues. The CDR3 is CASSSLDRGGPCSYNSPLHF. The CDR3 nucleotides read TGTGCCAGCAGCAGCCTCGACAGGGGTGGGCCTTGCTCCTATAATTCACCCCTCCACTTT.

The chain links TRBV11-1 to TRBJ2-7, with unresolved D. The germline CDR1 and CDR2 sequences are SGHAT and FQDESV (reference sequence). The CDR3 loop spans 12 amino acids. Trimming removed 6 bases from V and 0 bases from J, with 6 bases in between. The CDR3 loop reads CASSQNSYEQYF. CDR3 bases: TGTGCCAGCAGTCAGAACTCCTACGAGCAGTACTTC.

The CDR3 region has the DNA TGTGCCAGCAGCGCTGGGGGGGCATACAATGAGCAGTTCTTC. Protein product: CASSAGGAYNEQFF. The chain has TRBV7-3 and TRBJ2-1; the D gene is possibly TRBD2 (7 bases). The ends were cut back, 5 bases at V and 4 bases at J, with 12 bases in the middle. Germline CDR1 reads SGHTA; CDR2 reads FQGTGA. The CDR3 consists of 14 residues.

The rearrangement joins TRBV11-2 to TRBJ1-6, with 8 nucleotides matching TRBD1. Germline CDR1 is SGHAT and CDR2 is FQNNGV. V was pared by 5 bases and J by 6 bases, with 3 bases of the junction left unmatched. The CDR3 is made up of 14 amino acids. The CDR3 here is CASSRTGTNSPLHF. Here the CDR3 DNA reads TGTGCCAGCAGCCGGACAGGGACTAATTCACCCCTCCACTTT.

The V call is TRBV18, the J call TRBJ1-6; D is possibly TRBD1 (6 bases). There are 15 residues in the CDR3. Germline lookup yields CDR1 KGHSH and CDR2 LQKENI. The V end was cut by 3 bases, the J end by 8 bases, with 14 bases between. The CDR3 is CASSPTGYIDSPLHF. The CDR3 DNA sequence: TGTGCCAGCTCACCTACAGGGTATATTGATTCACCCCTCCACTTT.

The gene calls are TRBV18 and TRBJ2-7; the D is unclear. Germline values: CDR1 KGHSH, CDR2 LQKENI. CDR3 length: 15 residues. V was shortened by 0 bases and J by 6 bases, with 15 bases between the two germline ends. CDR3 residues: CASSPPAIMSTEQYF. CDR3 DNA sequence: TGTGCCAGCTCACCACCCGCGATAATGAGCACCGAGCAGTACTTC.

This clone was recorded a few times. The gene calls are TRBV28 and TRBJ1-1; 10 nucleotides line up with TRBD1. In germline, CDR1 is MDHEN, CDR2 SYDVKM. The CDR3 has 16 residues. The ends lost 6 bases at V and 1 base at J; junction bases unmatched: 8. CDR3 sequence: CASSFDRGRGNTEAFF. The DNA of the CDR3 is TGTGCCAGCAGCTTCGACAGGGGGCGGGGGAACACTGAAGCTTTCTTT. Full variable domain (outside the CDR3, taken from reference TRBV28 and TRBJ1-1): DVKVTQSSRYLVKRTGEKVFLECVQDMDHENMFWYRQDPGLGLRLIYFSYDVKMKEKGDIPEGYSVSREKKERFSLILESASTNQTSMYLCASSFDRGRGNTEAFFGQGTRLTVV.

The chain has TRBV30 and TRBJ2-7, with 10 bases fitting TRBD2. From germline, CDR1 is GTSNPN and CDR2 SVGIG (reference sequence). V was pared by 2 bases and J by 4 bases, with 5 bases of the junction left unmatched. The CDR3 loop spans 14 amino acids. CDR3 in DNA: TGTGCCTGGAGTTCGGGACTAGCGTCGTACGAGCAGTACTTC. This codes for CAWSSGLASYEQYF. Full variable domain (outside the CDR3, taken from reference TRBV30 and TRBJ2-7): SQTIHQWPATLVQPVGSPLSLECTVEGTSNPNLYWYRQAAGRGLQLLFYSVGIGQISSEVPQNLSASRPQDRQFILSSKKLLLSDSGFYLCAWSSGLASYEQYFGPGTRLTVT.

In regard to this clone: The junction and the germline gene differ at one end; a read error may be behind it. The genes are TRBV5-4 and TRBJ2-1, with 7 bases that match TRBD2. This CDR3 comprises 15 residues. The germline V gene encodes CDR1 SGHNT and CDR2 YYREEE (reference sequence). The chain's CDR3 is CASNLGGRTRNEQFF. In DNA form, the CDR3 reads TGTGCCAGCAACTTGGGCGGGAGAACCAGGAATGAGCAGTTCTTC.

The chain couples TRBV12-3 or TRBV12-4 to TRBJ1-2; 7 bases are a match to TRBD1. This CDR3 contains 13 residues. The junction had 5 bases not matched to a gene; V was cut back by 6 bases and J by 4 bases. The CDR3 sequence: CASRIRDSYGYTF. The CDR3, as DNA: TGTGCCAGCAGAATCCGGGACAGCTATGGCTACACCTTC.

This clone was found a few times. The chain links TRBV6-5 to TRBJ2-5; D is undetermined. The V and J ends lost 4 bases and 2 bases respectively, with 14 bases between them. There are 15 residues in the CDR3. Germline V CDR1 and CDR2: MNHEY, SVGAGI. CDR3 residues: CASSSTLTQQETQYF. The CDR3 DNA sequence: TGTGCCAGCAGTTCAACCCTGACACAACAAGAGACCCAGTACTTC.

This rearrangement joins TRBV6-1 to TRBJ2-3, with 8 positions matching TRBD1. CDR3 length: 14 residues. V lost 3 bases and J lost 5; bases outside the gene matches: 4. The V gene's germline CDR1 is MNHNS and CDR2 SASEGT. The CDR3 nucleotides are TGTGCCAGCAGTGACCGACAGGGGAGAGATACGCAGTATTTT. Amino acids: CASSDRQGRDTQYF.

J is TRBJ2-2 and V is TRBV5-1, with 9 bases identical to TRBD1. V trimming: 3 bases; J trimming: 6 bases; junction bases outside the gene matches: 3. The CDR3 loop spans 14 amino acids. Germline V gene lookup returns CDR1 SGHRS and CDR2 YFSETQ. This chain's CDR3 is CASSWGDRAGELFF. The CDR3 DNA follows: TGCGCCAGCAGCTGGGGGGACAGGGCCGGGGAGCTGTTTTTT.

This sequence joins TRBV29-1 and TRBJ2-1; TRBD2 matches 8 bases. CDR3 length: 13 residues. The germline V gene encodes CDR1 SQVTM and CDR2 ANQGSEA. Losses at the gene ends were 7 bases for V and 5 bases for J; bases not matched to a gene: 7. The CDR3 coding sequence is TGCAGCGCCCGCCTTAGCGGGAACAATGAGCAGTTCTTC. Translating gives CSARLSGNNEQFF.

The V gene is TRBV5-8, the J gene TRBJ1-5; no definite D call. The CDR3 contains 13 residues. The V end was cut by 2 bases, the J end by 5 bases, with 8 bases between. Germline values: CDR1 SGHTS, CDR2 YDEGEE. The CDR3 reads CASSFASDQPQHF. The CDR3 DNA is TGTGCCAGCAGCTTTGCCAGCGATCAGCCCCAGCATTTT.

The CDR3 DNA is TGTGCCAGCTCACCGGGGACAGCGAAGCATGAGCAGTTCTTC. Translated, it gives CASSPGTAKHEQFF. This chain links TRBV18 with TRBJ2-1; TRBD1 agrees at 7 bases. The CDR3 is 14 residues long. Germline CDR1 reads KGHSH; CDR2 reads LQKENI. Trimming removed 3 bases from V and 8 bases from J; junction bases left unmatched: 7.

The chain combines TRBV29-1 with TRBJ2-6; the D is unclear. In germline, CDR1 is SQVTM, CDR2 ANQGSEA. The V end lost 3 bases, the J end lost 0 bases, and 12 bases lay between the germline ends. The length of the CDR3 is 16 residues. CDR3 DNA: TGCAGCGTTGAGAGGCAGCTACCCTCTGGGGCCAACGTCCTGACTTTC. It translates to CSVERQLPSGANVLTF.

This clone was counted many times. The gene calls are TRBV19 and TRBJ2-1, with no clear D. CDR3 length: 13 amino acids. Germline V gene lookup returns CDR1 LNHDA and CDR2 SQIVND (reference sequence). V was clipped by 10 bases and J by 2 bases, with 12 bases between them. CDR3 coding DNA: TGTGCCACCCGACACGAAACCTACAATGAGCAGTTCTTC. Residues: CATRHETYNEQFF.

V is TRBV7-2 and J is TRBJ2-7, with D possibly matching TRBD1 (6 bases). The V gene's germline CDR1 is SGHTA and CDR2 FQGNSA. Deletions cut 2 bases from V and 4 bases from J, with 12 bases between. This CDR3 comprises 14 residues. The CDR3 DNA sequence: TGTGCCAGCAGCTTAATCAGAGGGGGTTACGAGCAGTACTTC. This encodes CASSLIRGGYEQYF.

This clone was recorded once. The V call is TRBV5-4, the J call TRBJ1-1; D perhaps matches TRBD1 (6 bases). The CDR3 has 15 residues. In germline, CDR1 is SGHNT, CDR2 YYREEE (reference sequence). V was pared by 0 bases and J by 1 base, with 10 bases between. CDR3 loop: CASSLGRTENTEAFF. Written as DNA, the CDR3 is TGTGCCAGCAGCTTGGGTAGGACAGAGAACACTGAAGCTTTCTTT.